Listed here is a single TCR beta chain. Its specificity is not known. TCRdb's copy holds only in-frame clones and misses some; the assay was immunoSEQ multiplex PCR. The sample carries more than 85,000 clones, over 75% recorded once. The entry originates in a study of OX40 agonist ivuxolimab in advanced cancers. For the study at large: The study treated patients with ivuxolimab, an agonistic anti-OX40 (CD134) antibody. Study-level results: On average, CD8+ T cells had more expanded clones than CD4+. Those patients achieving a partial response at 0.1-3.0 mg/kg showed among the lowest clonal expansion.

The receptor was derived from an adult with an advanced solid tumor such as melanoma, head and neck, liver or kidney cancer. The material was CD4+ or CD8+ T cells sorted from blood, obtained in a trial of the OX40 agonist ivuxolimab.

The CDR3 coding sequence is TGTGCCAGTATATCAAGGGGAGGTGACAATCAGCCCCAGCATTTT. This translates into CASISRGGDNQPQHF. The chain uses TRBV19 and TRBJ1-5; TRBD1 is a possible D gene (5 bases). Germline lookup yields CDR1 LNHDA and CDR2 SQIVND (reference sequence). Between the trimmed V and J ends, which lost 7 bases and 3 bases, there was a span of 16 bases. This CDR3 region has 15 residues.